These T cell receptor beta chains were read from a single sample in a study of T cell repertoires in cytomegalovirus infection. MiXCR, applied by TCRdb to the reads, yields one record per CDR3 protein. Here the sample spans about 600,000 distinct CDR3 sequences, 24% being singletons. The sequencing input was CD8+ T cells from PBMCs. These receptors all come from a human donor in good health (CMV status not recorded). Some clones in this sample may be carry-over from other donors' samples. CDR3s include the opening cysteine and the closing phenylalanine or tryptophan. D genes are given only for firm matches. Some rows mark clone size as missing; the rest say once, few, many or name a class of expanded clone.

TRBV7-9,.,TRBJ2-7,.,TGTGCCAGCAGCTTAAACAGGGAGCTCTCTGGCTACGAGCAGTACTTC,CASSLNRELSGYEQYF
TRBV7-2,many,TRBJ2-7,TRBD1,TGTGCCAGCAGCTTAGATGGGACAGGGGTCTACGAGCAGTACTTC,CASSLDGTGVYEQYF
TRBV7-8,.,TRBJ2-1,.,TGTGCCAGCAGCGCCTCCAGATTGGAGCCCAATGAGCAGTTCTTC,CASSASRLEPNEQFF
TRBV7-8,many,TRBJ1-1,.,TGTGCCAGCAGCCAGGGTTTCTTGAGCACTGAAGCTTTCTTT,CASSQGFLSTEAFF
TRBV13,.,TRBJ1-5,TRBD1,TGTGCCAGCAGCGTGGGACAGGGCCATCAGCCCCAGCATTTT,CASSVGQGHQPQHF
TRBV29-1,few,TRBJ2-2,.,TGCAGCGCGGGGCAGGCGAACACCGGGGAGCTGTTTTTT,CSAGQANTGELFF
TRBV5-6,.,TRBJ2-1,.,TGTGCCAGCAGCTTTCCCATCGGAACCCTCGGCGATGAGCAGTTCTTC,CASSFPIGTLGDEQFF
TRBV20-1,.,TRBJ2-5,TRBD2,TGCAGTGCTCGAGGACTAGCGGGGGGGGAAGAGACCCAGTACTTC,CSARGLAGGEETQYF
TRBV25-1,few,TRBJ2-2,.,TGTGCCAGCAGTGAATATTTCCGCGAAAACAGCCAAGAGAACACCGGGGAGCTGTTTTTT,CASSEYFRENSQENTGELFF
TRBV9,.,TRBJ2-3,TRBD1,TGTGCCAGCACCGACCCACTACAAGACAGGGATTCCTCTCCAGATACGCAGTATTTT,CASTDPLQDRDSSPDTQYF
TRBV27,many,TRBJ1-1,.,TGTGCCAGCAACTTGAGGGGGGGCGTCACTGAAGCTTTCTTT,CASNLRGGVTEAFF
TRBV6-5,few,TRBJ2-1,TRBD2,TGTGCCAGCAGTTACGGTAGCGGGGGGTCAAATGAGCAGTTCTTC,CASSYGSGGSNEQFF
TRBV19,.,TRBJ2-3,TRBD1,TGTGCCAGTAGTCGGGGACAGGGCTACCCAGATACGCAGTATTTT,CASSRGQGYPDTQYF
TRBV28,many,TRBJ2-1,.,TGTGCCAGCAGCTTTAGAAGCTCCTACAATGAGCAGTTCTTC,CASSFRSSYNEQFF
TRBV19,.,TRBJ1-1,.,TGTGCCAGTAGTATATCCATTAACACTGAAGCTTTCTTT,CASSISINTEAFF
TRBV6-5,.,TRBJ2-1,TRBD2,TGTGCCAGCAGTTACAATCGGGGGGGCCTACGTGAGCAGTTCTTC,CASSYNRGGLREQFF
TRBV7-9,few,TRBJ1-1,TRBD1,TGTGCCAGCAGCTTAGACAGGGGAGCTTTCTTT,CASSLDRGAFF
TRBV6-2/TRBV6-3,.,TRBJ2-3,.,TGTGCCAGCAGTTCCGGAATTTCGGCTAGCACAGATACGCAGTATTTT,CASSSGISASTDTQYF
TRBV6-2/TRBV6-3,few,TRBJ1-1,.,TGTGCCAGCAGTTACTCGGATGTAAACACTGAAGCTTTCTTT,CASSYSDVNTEAFF
TRBV20-1,.,TRBJ2-3,.,TGCAGTGCTCCTCTCCGGGGCCAGAAAGATACGCAGTATTTT,CSAPLRGQKDTQYF
TRBV14,few,TRBJ2-1,.,TGTGCCAGCAGTACTGATGACCCAAGCTCCTACAATGAGCAGTTCTTC,CASSTDDPSSYNEQFF
TRBV3-1,few,TRBJ2-6,.,TGTGCCAGCAGCCTTCGCGGACAGCTGGGGGCCAACGTCCTGACTTTC,CASSLRGQLGANVLTF
TRBV29-1,.,TRBJ1-4,.,TGCAGCGTTGAATTAGGGACCGCCGATAATGAAAAACTGTTTTTT,CSVELGTADNEKLFF
TRBV5-6,.,TRBJ2-5,.,TGTGCCAGCAGCTTGGCCACCAGGGGAAAGACCCAGTACTTC,CASSLATRGKTQYF
TRBV2,.,TRBJ2-2,TRBD1,TGTGCCAGCAGTCCGAGAGGGACAGACTTGAACACCGGGGAGCTGTTTTTT,CASSPRGTDLNTGELFF
TRBV28,many,TRBJ2-3,TRBD2,TGTGCCAGCAGTCCCCTGGGCCTACTAGCGGGGGGTCGCACAGATACGCAGTATTTT,CASSPLGLLAGGRTDTQYF
TRBV20-1,few,TRBJ1-1,.,TGCAGTGCTCTAGGACACCTTGAAGCTTTCTTT,CSALGHLEAFF
TRBV28,.,TRBJ2-5,.,TGTGCCAGCAGTCCACGACCCTTAAGAAGGGAGACCCAGTACTTC,CASSPRPLRRETQYF
TRBV7-8,few,TRBJ2-5,TRBD2,TGTGCCAGCAGACTACTAGCGGGGGGCATTCAAGAGACCCAGTACTTC,CASRLLAGGIQETQYF
TRBV6-6,many,TRBJ1-1,.,TGTGCCAGCAGTTACTCGGTCCAGGGACAATACGAACCTGAAGCTTTCTTT,CASSYSVQGQYEPEAFF
TRBV27,.,TRBJ1-1,TRBD1,TGTGCCAGCAGTAGGGGGCTAGGGGACACTGAAGCTTTCTTT,CASSRGLGDTEAFF
TRBV7-2,few,TRBJ1-1,.,TGTGCCAGCAGCTCAGGCCCCTCGGGAGCTTTCTTT,CASSSGPSGAFF
TRBV4-1,few,TRBJ1-1,.,TGCGCCAGCAGCCATGGGCCCAGCATGAACACTGAAGCTTTCTTT,CASSHGPSMNTEAFF
TRBV5-1,.,TRBJ2-1,TRBD2,TGCGCCAGCAGCTTGAGGGCAGCGGGGGCCGTATACAATGAGCAGTTCTTC,CASSLRAAGAVYNEQFF
TRBV6-1,.,TRBJ2-2,.,TGTGCCAGCAGTGAGGGGGTGCGGCCGAACACCGGGGAGCTGTTTTTT,CASSEGVRPNTGELFF
TRBV20-1,.,TRBJ1-2,.,TGCAGTGCTAGGGGAGGGACGGAGCGGGGCTACACCTTC,CSARGGTERGYTF
TRBV5-1,.,TRBJ2-1,TRBD2,TGCGCCAGCAGCTTTGTAGCGGGGAACGTCGGGGTCTTC,CASSFVAGNVGVF
TRBV7-2,many,TRBJ1-1,.,TGTGCCAGCAGCTTAGTAAGAACGAACACTGAAGCTTTCTTT,CASSLVRTNTEAFF
TRBV19,.,TRBJ2-2,.,TGTGCCAGTAGTATTCGGGGGAAGCGCACCGGGGAGCTGTTTTTT,CASSIRGKRTGELFF
TRBV6-5,many,TRBJ2-1,.,TGTGCCAGCACCCCAGGTGGGGGCGCGGGGAATGAGCAGTTCTTC,CASTPGGGAGNEQFF
TRBV7-8,many,TRBJ2-2,.,TGTGCCAGCAGCTATCCGGGAACTGTAAAGAGTAACACCGGGGAGCTGTTTTTT,CASSYPGTVKSNTGELFF
TRBV7-6,many,TRBJ1-1,TRBD1,TGTGCCAGCAGCCCTTACGGACAGGGCGCTGAAGCTTTCTTT,CASSPYGQGAEAFF
TRBV5-1,few,TRBJ1-1,.,TGCGCCAGCAGCATCTCGACAGGCCGTAGGACTGAAGCTTTCTTT,CASSISTGRRTEAFF
TRBV20-1,few,TRBJ2-4,TRBD1,TGCAGTGCTAGGGACAGGTCCAAAAACATTCAGTACTTC,CSARDRSKNIQYF
TRBV25-1,few,TRBJ1-4,.,TGTGCCAGCAGTGAGCAGGGACGGATTAATGAAAAACTGTTTTTT,CASSEQGRINEKLFF
TRBV7-9,many,TRBJ2-7,.,TGTGCCAGCAGCCCCTTATCGGGTTACGAGCAGTACTTC,CASSPLSGYEQYF
TRBV7-2,many,TRBJ1-2,TRBD1,TGTGCCAGCAGCTTAGATGGGGGACAGGGGACCTATGGCTACACCTTC,CASSLDGGQGTYGYTF
TRBV23-1,once,TRBJ1-1,TRBD1,TGCGCCAGCAGTCGAGCATCGGGACAGGGGCTAATGAACACTGAAGCTTTCTTT,CASSRASGQGLMNTEAFF